One and the same sample provided the 31 T cell receptor beta chains below, sequenced in a study of T cell repertoires in cytomegalovirus infection. TCRdb reprocessed the reads via MiXCR and lists one record per CDR3 protein. The table lists about 280,000 distinct CDR3 sequences, less than 25% of them singletons, with about 21% in the top ten. These receptors' targets are unknown. The sequences come from cultured PBMCs, collected from culture after CMV antigen stimulation. These receptors were collected from a human donor in good health (CMV status not recorded). Some clones in this sample may be carry-over from other donors' samples.

The rearrangement joins TRBV7-2 to TRBJ1-1, with D unclear. In germline, CDR1 is SGHTA, CDR2 FQGNSA. The V gene lost 3 bases and the J gene lost 1 base, with 9 bases spanning the gap. The CDR3 has 14 amino acids. This chain's CDR3 is CASSFALENTEAFF. The CDR3 DNA reads TGTGCCAGCAGCTTCGCTTTAGAGAACACTGAAGCTTTCTTT.

This clonotype was observed many times. This chain joins TRBV7-2 and TRBJ1-1; D gene uncertain. V dropped 0 bases and J dropped 0 bases, with 14 bases sitting between them. The CDR3 has 17 residues. Germline CDR1 SGHTA, CDR2 FQGNSA. Written as DNA, the CDR3 is TGTGCCAGCAGCTTAGCTGGGCTCCGGCGTGTGAACACTGAAGCTTTCTTT. As protein: CASSLAGLRRVNTEAFF. Supplemented by reference TRBV7-2 and TRBJ1-1, the full variable domain reads GAGVSQSPSNKVTEKGKDVELRCDPISGHTALYWYRQSLGQGLEFLIYFQGNSAPDKSGLPSDRFSAERTGGSVSTLTIQRTQQEDSAVYLCASSLAGLRRVNTEAFFGQGTRLTVV.

Ten or more counts support this clonotype. The gene calls are TRBV7-6 and TRBJ2-1, with TRBD2 matching over 9 bases. V was clipped by 6 bases and J by 8 bases; unmatched bases: 14. Germline CDR1 is SGHVS and CDR2 is FNYEAQ. This CDR3 region has 16 residues. For the CDR3, the DNA is TGTGCCAGCAGAACAATACCGGGACTAGCTTTCGATGAGCAGTTCTTC. Amino acid sequence: CASRTIPGLAFDEQFF.

This clonotype was picked up many times. The J gene is TRBJ1-1, the V gene TRBV7-9, with D possibly being TRBD1 (5 bases). CDR1 and CDR2 (germline): SEHNR, FQNEAQ (reference sequence). The CDR3 sequence is 15 residues long. V was pared by 0 bases and J by 1 base, with 9 bases between. CDR3: CASSLARQTNTEAFF. CDR3 DNA: TGTGCCAGCAGCTTAGCCAGACAGACGAACACTGAAGCTTTCTTT.

V is TRBV5-6 and J is TRBJ1-2; 8 bases are a match to TRBD1. This CDR3 comprises 15 residues. CDR1 SGHDT and CDR2 YYEEEE come from the germline V gene. V lost 2 bases, J lost 5 bases, and 8 bases stayed unmatched. CDR3 sequence: CASSFSQGARYGYTF. CDR3 DNA: TGTGCCAGCAGCTTTTCTCAGGGGGCTCGATATGGCTACACCTTC.

The chain recombines TRBV15 with TRBJ2-1; 7 bases fit TRBD2. Germline V gene data show CDR1 as LNHNV and CDR2 as YYDKDF (reference sequence). After removal of 5 bases from V and 6 bases from J, the junction contained 4 bases not matched to a gene. This CDR3 contains 13 residues. The CDR3 is CATSGSGPNEQFF. The CDR3 nucleotides read TGTGCCACCAGCGGTAGCGGGCCCAATGAGCAGTTCTTC.

This chain connects TRBV12-5 to TRBJ1-1; D is undetermined. This CDR3 comprises 14 residues. Germline assignment: CDR1 LGHNT and CDR2 FRNRAP. V was shortened by 6 bases and J by 4 bases, with 15 bases between the two germline ends. The DNA for the CDR3 is TGTGCTAGTGGCCCGCAATCCGGGGTCACTGAAGCTTTCTTT. Protein: CASGPQSGVTEAFF.

There are a few counts of this clonotype. As DNA, the CDR3 is TGCAGTGCAGAGGACAGGGGACCCACAGATACGCAGTATTTT. Its translation: CSAEDRGPTDTQYF. The chain is built from TRBV20-1 and TRBJ2-3; 9 bases line up with TRBD1. J gave up 2 bases and V 6 bases, and 6 bases lay outside the gene matches. Germline assignment: CDR1 DFQATT and CDR2 SNEGSKA (reference sequence). CDR3 length: 14 amino acids.

This rearrangement joins TRBV11-3 to TRBJ2-3; D gene ambiguous. Trimming shortened V by 5 bases and J by 3 bases, and 15 bases separated the two germline ends. Germline V gene sequence: CDR1 SGHNT, CDR2 YENEEA. The CDR3 contains 15 residues. The CDR3 DNA reads as TGTGCCAGCAGCCCCGGGCCCGTAGGTACAGATACGCAGTATTTT. Translation: CASSPGPVGTDTQYF. The variable domain in full, completed from reference TRBV11-3 and TRBJ2-3, reads EAGVVQSPRYKIIEKKQPVAFWCNPISGHNTLYWYLQNLGQGPELLIRYENEEAVDDSQLPKDRFSAERLKGVDSTLKIQPAELGDSAVYLCASSPGPVGTDTQYFGPGTRLTVL.

This sequence joins TRBV12-3 or TRBV12-4 and TRBJ1-2, with 7 bases identical to TRBD1. The V segment lost 8 bases and the J segment 2 bases; nucleotides outside the gene matches: 11. This CDR3 comprises 15 residues. The CDR3 sequence: CASLPRDRDNYGYTF. CDR3 in DNA: TGTGCCAGCTTGCCGAGGGACAGAGACAACTATGGCTACACCTTC.

The V gene is TRBV20-1, the J gene TRBJ2-5; 7 bases match TRBD2. This CDR3 has 13 amino acids. V gave up 0 bases and J gave up 4 bases; unmatched junction bases: 2. Germline assignment: CDR1 DFQATT and CDR2 SNEGSKA (reference sequence). This CDR3 is CSAREVAGETQYF. The CDR3 bases are TGCAGTGCTAGAGAGGTAGCGGGAGAGACCCAGTACTTC.

Notes on this clonotype: A much bigger clone sits one base away, suggesting this may be a read error. This chain uses TRBV7-2 with TRBJ2-1; D gene unclear. The CDR3 covers 14 residues. The V and J ends lost 0 bases and 6 bases respectively, with 9 bases between them. CDR1 and CDR2 from the germline V gene are SGHTA and FQGNSA. In nucleotides, the CDR3 is TGTGCCAGCAGCTTAGCATATCGGAGCAATGAGCAGTTCTTC. As protein: CASSLAYRSNEQFF.

The rearrangement joins TRBV7-2 to TRBJ2-4; D gene ambiguous. The CDR3 is made up of 15 amino acids. Germline values: CDR1 SGHTA, CDR2 FQGNSA. Trimming took off 1 base at V and 0 bases at J, with 7 bases between the two ends. CDR3 region: CASSLGGVAKNIQYF. In nucleotides, the CDR3 is TGTGCCAGCAGCTTAGGTGGGGTAGCCAAAAACATTCAGTACTTC.

This clonotype was seen just once. The chain has TRBV2 and TRBJ2-5, with D possibly being TRBD1 or TRBD2 (6 bases each). CDR3 length: 14 residues. Germline assignment: CDR1 SNHLY and CDR2 FYNNEI. V lost 8 bases to trimming and J lost 1 base, with 14 bases between them. For the CDR3, the DNA is TGTGCCAGCCTCGAAAGGGGGGCCCAAGAGACCCAGTACTTC. It specifies CASLERGAQETQYF.

The genes are TRBV5-1 and TRBJ1-1, with 9 bases matching TRBD1. Trimming at V came to 3 bases and at J to 4 bases, leaving 7 bases not matched to a gene. Per the germline V gene, CDR1 is SGHRS and CDR2 is YFSETQ. The CDR3 length is 15 residues. The CDR3 loop is CASSSNPGQGTEAFF. The CDR3 DNA sequence: TGCGCCAGCAGCTCGAATCCGGGACAGGGCACTGAAGCTTTCTTT.

This clonotype was detected only once. The V and J genes are TRBV30 and TRBJ1-4; no firm D call. This CDR3 is 17 amino acids long. Germline V CDR1 and CDR2: GTSNPN, SVGIG (reference sequence). Trimming pared 0 bases from V and 7 bases from J, leaving 21 bases between. CDR3 region: CAWSVPGSLDVGEKLFF. The DNA of the CDR3 is TGTGCCTGGAGTGTTCCAGGCAGTCTCGATGTTGGTGAAAAACTGTTTTTT.

The chain links TRBV6-2 or TRBV6-3 to TRBJ2-7, with 9 bases matching TRBD1. V lost 4 bases to trimming and J lost 2 bases; unmatched junction nucleotides: 6. The CDR3 extends over 15 amino acids. Germline CDR1 and CDR2: MNHEY and SVGEGT. This CDR3 is CASSFPGQGTYEQYV. The CDR3 DNA follows: TGTGCCAGCAGTTTCCCGGGACAGGGCACCTACGAGCAGTACGTC.

Only a few counts were recorded for this clonotype. The V gene is TRBV19, the J gene TRBJ2-5; 10 bases agree with TRBD2. The CDR3 length is 14 residues. The germline V gene encodes CDR1 LNHDA and CDR2 SQIVND (reference sequence). V lost 5 bases to trimming and J lost 10 bases; unmatched junction nucleotides: 10. CDR3 amino acids: CASSRLAGDRDQYF. CDR3 coding DNA: TGTGCCAGTAGTCGTCTAGCGGGAGACCGAGACCAGTACTTC. Drawing the rest from reference TRBV19 and TRBJ2-5, the complete variable domain is DGGITQSPKYLFRKEGQNVTLSCEQNLNHDAMYWYRQDPGQGLRLIYYSQIVNDFQKGDIAEGYSVSREKKESFPLTVTSAQKNPTAFYLCASSRLAGDRDQYFGPGTRLLVL.

This clonotype was seen a handful of times. The chain links TRBV28 to TRBJ1-2; weak D call: TRBD1 (5 bases). Trimming left V 8 bases short and J 5 bases short, with 9 bases between. Germline-derived CDR1 and CDR2 are MDHEN and SYDVKM. The CDR3 extends over 11 amino acids. This chain's CDR3 is CASLRDYGYTF. In DNA, the CDR3 is TGTGCCAGCCTCAGGGATTATGGCTACACCTTC.

Only a few counts were recorded for this clonotype. V and J are TRBV6-6 and TRBJ1-2; D is unclear. The germline V and J ends were trimmed by 5 bases and 4 bases, with 17 bases remaining between them. The CDR3 is made up of 15 amino acids. Germline V gives CDR1 MNHNY, CDR2 SVGAGI (reference sequence). The CDR3 region is CASSPSPPGGYGYTF. The DNA for the CDR3 is TGTGCCAGCAGTCCATCTCCGCCGGGAGGCTATGGCTACACCTTC.

The chain has TRBV12-3 or TRBV12-4 and TRBJ1-3; D uncertain. The CDR3 has 14 amino acids. Trimming took 5 bases from V and 4 from J, leaving 12 bases between them. The CDR3 DNA reads as TGTGCCAGCAGTCGGACGGCGGGAGGAAACACCATATATTTT. Protein sequence: CASSRTAGGNTIYF.

In its sample, this clonotype was seen many times. The V gene is TRBV7-6, the J gene TRBJ2-6; D is possibly TRBD1 or TRBD2 (7 bases each). V was trimmed by 5 bases and J by 2 bases, leaving 13 bases between them. CDR1 is SGHVS, CDR2 FNYEAQ, per germline. The CDR3 covers 16 residues. The CDR3 protein is CASSPRGGAGANVLTF. The CDR3 nucleotides are TGTGCCAGCAGCCCCAGGGGGGGGGCTGGGGCCAACGTCCTGACTTTC.

This chain uses TRBV6-6 with TRBJ2-7; 8 bases map to TRBD2. J gave up 0 bases and V 2 bases, and 9 bases lay outside the gene matches. The germline V gene has CDR1 MNHNY and CDR2 SVGAGI (reference sequence). This CDR3 comprises 17 residues. CDR3 sequence reads: CASSYGTSGSSSYEQYF. The CDR3 DNA reads as TGTGCCAGCAGTTACGGGACTAGTGGTTCCAGCTCCTACGAGCAGTACTTC.

The V gene is TRBV6-2 or TRBV6-3, the J gene TRBJ2-7; D remains unclear. Germline V CDR1 and CDR2: MNHEY, SVGEGT. Trimming removed 2 bases at V and 3 bases at J, with 5 bases between. This CDR3 is built from 12 residues. DNA for the CDR3: TGTGCCAGCAGTTACCCCGACTACGAGCAGTACTTC. It specifies CASSYPDYEQYF.

This clonotype was detected only a few times. The CDR3 DNA reads as TGTGCCAGCAGCGCGCCGGGACTAGCGGGGAGCTCCTACAATGAGCAGTTCTTC. Translated: CASSAPGLAGSSYNEQFF. The chain carries TRBV7-9 and TRBJ2-1, with TRBD2 matching over 13 bases. Germline V gene data show CDR1 as SEHNR and CDR2 as FQNEAQ (reference sequence). The CDR3 consists of 18 residues. Unmatched junction bases numbered 7, after V lost 5 bases and J lost 0 bases. Full variable domain (remainder filled in from reference TRBV7-9 and TRBJ2-1): DTGVSQNPRHKITKRGQNVTFRCDPISEHNRLYWYRQTLGQGPEFLTYFQNEAQLEKSRLLSDRFSAERPKGSFSTLEIQRTEQGDSAMYLCASSAPGLAGSSYNEQFFGPGTRLTVL.

This clonotype has only a few counts. The chain carries TRBV9 and TRBJ2-7; D unclear. The CDR3 has 14 residues. Looked up from germline, CDR1 is SGDLS and CDR2 is YYNGEE. Trimming pared 0 bases from V and 2 bases from J, leaving 9 bases between. This CDR3 is CASSVDLGTYEQYF. CDR3 nucleotide sequence: TGTGCCAGCAGCGTAGATCTTGGTACCTACGAGCAGTACTTC.

Ten or more counts support this clonotype. The gene calls are TRBV7-8 and TRBJ1-2, with 8 bases matching TRBD1. There are 14 residues in the CDR3. V lost 2 bases, J lost 8 bases, and 7 bases stayed unmatched. The germline gives CDR1 SGHVS, CDR2 FQNEAQ. The CDR3 region has the DNA TGTGCCAGCAGCTTAAATCCGGGACAGGCCGGCTACACCTTC. Translation gives CASSLNPGQAGYTF.

In its sample, this clonotype was seen a few times. CDR3 coding DNA: TGTGCCAGCAGCTTAGAGGGGGACCGCGGGACTAGCGGGAAGGAGACCCAGTACTTC. It is translated as CASSLEGDRGTSGKETQYF. The chain recombines TRBV7-8 with TRBJ2-5; 13 nucleotides line up with TRBD2. Trimming took 1 base from V and 5 from J; bases not matched to a gene: 13. The CDR3 is 19 residues long. Looked up from germline, CDR1 is SGHVS and CDR2 is FQNEAQ. The complete variable domain, with remaining parts taken from reference TRBV7-8 and TRBJ2-5, reads GAGVSQSPRYKVAKRGQDVALRCDPISGHVSLFWYQQALGQGPEFLTYFQNEAQLDKSGLPSDRFFAERPEGSVSTLKIQRTQQEDSAVYLCASSLEGDRGTSGKETQYFGPGTRLLVL.

This clonotype was seen ten or more times. J is TRBJ2-1 and V is TRBV7-2; D may be TRBD1 (5 bases). This CDR3 is built from 14 residues. Trimming took off 5 bases at V and 6 bases at J, with 14 bases between the two ends. From germline, CDR1 is SGHTA and CDR2 FQGNSA. This chain's CDR3 is CASSVSREVNEQFF. The CDR3 region has the DNA TGTGCCAGCAGCGTCTCCAGGGAAGTCAATGAGCAGTTCTTC. Variable domain in full (rest from reference TRBV7-2 and TRBJ2-1): GAGVSQSPSNKVTEKGKDVELRCDPISGHTALYWYRQSLGQGLEFLIYFQGNSAPDKSGLPSDRFSAERTGGSVSTLTIQRTQQEDSAVYLCASSVSREVNEQFFGPGTRLTVL.

The chain carries TRBV19 and TRBJ1-2; D is ambiguous. Germline V gives CDR1 LNHDA, CDR2 SQIVND (reference sequence). Trimming shortened V by 3 bases and J by 0 bases, and 5 bases separated the two germline ends. The CDR3 has 13 amino acids. CDR3 loop: CASSIRANYGYTF. The CDR3 region has the DNA TGTGCCAGTAGTATTCGGGCTAACTATGGCTACACCTTC.

This clonotype has more than one count but fewer than ten. This chain uses TRBV7-2 with TRBJ2-7; D may correspond to TRBD1 or TRBD2 (6 bases each). The CDR3 is 14 residues long. The V gene lost 5 bases and the J gene lost 2 bases, with 13 bases spanning the gap. Germline lookup yields CDR1 SGHTA and CDR2 FQGNSA. The CDR3 region is CASSRPRGPYEQYF. The CDR3 coding sequence is TGTGCCAGCAGCCGACCTCGGGGGCCCTACGAGCAGTACTTC.